This TCR beta chain appears in the sequencing data of a study of blood T cells in healthy people across ages (dated by TCRdb to between 2014 and 2017). For the study in its entirety: In model experiments, roughly one uniquely barcoded TCR beta cDNA molecule per two T cells was captured by template switching. The study measured age-related changes in TCR beta repertoire diversity using deep sequencing normalized with unique cDNA molecular identifiers. Four age groups were formed from the donors: young (average approximately 16 years), middle-aged (just under 40), aged (approximately 60) and long-lived (around 82). Using the same blood draw, the study looked at two additional independent replicas of 1 million unique cDNA reads for two donors, one aged 18 to 30 and the other aged 80 or older. Overall results and qualifications from the work: Because the CMV infection status of the donors was unknown, age-related changes in expanded clonotypes may potentially have been confounded. Observed TCR beta diversity correlated strongly with the percentage of naive T cells measured by flow cytometry. Because profiling used bulk unsorted PBMCs, naive and antigen-experienced compartments could not be compared conclusively. Estimates of total diversity based on one million sequenced T cells were considered lower bounds and underestimates. As age increased, observed TCR beta diversity per million T cells dropped in a roughly linear way, and a significant reduction was already evident by age 40. The long-lived group showed more naive CD4+ T cells, fewer expanded clones and increased TCR diversity than the aged group, suggesting age selection.

Libraries were built with 5' RACE. The sample was run on an Illumina HiSeq 2500. A second about 7 to 11 cycle PCR used a sample-barcoded 5' primer and a J-beta primer mix. A template-switch 5' adaptor carrying 12 random nucleotides introduced a unique molecular identifier onto each TCR beta cDNA molecule. Each sample yielded at least 3 million CDR3-containing paired-end reads. All of the RNA was converted into first-strand cDNA using the Mint cDNA synthesis kit, with a TRBC-specific oligonucleotide serving as the primer. After uracil-DNA glycosylase treatment, a first 18-cycle PCR used universal primers M1SS and BC2_uni_R on all cDNA. The original methods were these. Each sample was normalized by randomly selecting 1 million high-quality reads, each carrying a distinct molecular identifier. Reads sharing molecular identifiers were discarded rather than binned into consensus sequences. MiTCR, with a Q25 quality threshold and the strictest error-elimination algorithm, was used for CDR3 identification, clonotype clustering and error correction. A nonparametric unseen species model using Euler transformation provided a lower-bound estimate of total TCR beta diversity. TCRdb reanalyzed the raw reads on its own, using fastp at Q25 for trimming and MiXCR for clone calling, and kept in-frame beta chains. Rows are unified per CDR3 protein, each entry keeping the most common DNA and genes. TCRdb, not the authors, supplied the V and J calls. The sample contains 600,000 to 900,000 distinct CDR3 sequences, roughly 24% of them found a single time. 2.5% to 3.5% of the sample goes to the ten largest clones.

Donors were about 36 systemically healthy Caucasian individuals from Russia aged 6 to 90 years. About 10 milliliters of peripheral blood were drawn from each donor into EDTA-treated Vacutainer tubes. Ficoll-Paque density-gradient centrifugation was used to isolate PBMCs, with at least 7 million obtained per sample. Trizol reagent was used to extract total RNA from PBMCs, with at least 6 micrograms per sample. The percentages of naive CD45RAhigh/CD27high T cells were determined by flow cytometry on a PBMC aliquot from every donor. The CDR1 and CDR2 encoded by the germline V gene are MNHEY and SVGAGI. The CDR3 covers 15 residues, taking in both the cysteine and the phenylalanine. Of the read, only the CDR3 DNA is kept; its 45 bases are in frame from base 1. The germline ends are 13 bases apart after V is trimmed by 2 bases and J by 2 bases. This clonotype was counted between two and nine times. Its antigen is not yet known. One base away there is no much larger clone; base qualities are not given.

The same sample was also used in a study of T cells of mothers and their children. The second investigation adds: Nine systemically healthy Caucasian individuals, comprising three mothers and their six children, were included as donors. cDNA synthesis used all of the extracted RNA, with around 1.5 ug of RNA in each 15 ul reaction. In the second PCR, sample barcodes and 2-4 random nucleotides were introduced via the M1S primer. Each mother yielded over 9.5 million TCR beta CDR3 reads and each child about 3 million reads. TCR recombination output is similarly shaped by thymic selection in related and unrelated pairs, with a minor effect exerted by inherited differences. Normalized repertoire overlap was always slightly but never significantly higher in related than unrelated mother-child pairs. No persistent microchimeric T cell clones were found, with a detection sensitivity of approximately 100 clones per million clonotypes. Deep NGS was used in the study to compare the TCR beta repertoires of mothers and children and to look for features that separate related mother-child pairs from unrelated individuals. The mean age was 40 +/- 4 years for the mothers and roughly 11 +/- 4 years for the children. Libraries were sequenced on Illumina HiSeq 2000 with 100+100 nt paired-end reads after adapter ligation with NEBNext reagents. Mother and child libraries were prepared a month apart and sequenced in separate runs to prevent cross-contamination. Between roughly 450,000 and 2,000,000 distinct TCR beta clonotypes were identified per donor. Naive TCR beta clonotypes were estimated from low-frequency clonotypes matched to each donor's FACS-determined naive share, without sorting.

The sample comprised blood. This TCR came from a boy younger than 18 in good health. The chain links TRBV6-5 with TRBJ2-7; a confident D gene designation cannot be given. The CDR3 protein: CASSYLRAYTYEQYF. At the DNA level, the sequence is TGTGCCAGCAGTTACCTAAGGGCGTACACCTACGAGCAGTACTTC.